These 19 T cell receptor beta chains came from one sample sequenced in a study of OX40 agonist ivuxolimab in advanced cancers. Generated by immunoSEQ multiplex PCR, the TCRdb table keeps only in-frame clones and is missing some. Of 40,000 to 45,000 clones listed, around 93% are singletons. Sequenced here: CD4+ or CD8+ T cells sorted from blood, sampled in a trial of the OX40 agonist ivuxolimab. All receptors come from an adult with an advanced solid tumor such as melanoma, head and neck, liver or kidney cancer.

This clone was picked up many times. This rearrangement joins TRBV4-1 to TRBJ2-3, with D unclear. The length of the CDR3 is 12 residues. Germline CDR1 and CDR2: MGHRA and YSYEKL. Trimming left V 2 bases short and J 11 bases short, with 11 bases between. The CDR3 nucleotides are TGCGCCAGCAGCCAAAGTACGCTACAGCAGTATTTT. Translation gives CASSQSTLQQYF.

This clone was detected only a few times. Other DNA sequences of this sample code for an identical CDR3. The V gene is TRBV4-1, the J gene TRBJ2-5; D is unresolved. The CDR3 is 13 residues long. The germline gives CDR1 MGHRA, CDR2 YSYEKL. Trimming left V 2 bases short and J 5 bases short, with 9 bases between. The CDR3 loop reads CASSQLGWETQYF. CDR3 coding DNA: TGCGCCAGCAGCCAACTTGGGTGGGAGACCCAGTACTTC.

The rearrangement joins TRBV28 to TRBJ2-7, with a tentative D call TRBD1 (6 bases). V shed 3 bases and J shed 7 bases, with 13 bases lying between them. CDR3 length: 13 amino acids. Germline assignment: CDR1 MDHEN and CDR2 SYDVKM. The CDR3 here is CASSFRGLGEQYF. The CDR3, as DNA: TGTGCCAGCAGTTTTAGGGGGTTGGGTGAGCAGTACTTC.

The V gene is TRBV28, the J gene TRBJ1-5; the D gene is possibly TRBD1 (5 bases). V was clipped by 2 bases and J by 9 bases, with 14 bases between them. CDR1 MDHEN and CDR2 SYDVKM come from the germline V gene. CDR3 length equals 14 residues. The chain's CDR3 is CASSLSREVSPQHF. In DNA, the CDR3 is TGTGCCAGCAGTTTAAGCAGGGAGGTATCGCCCCAGCATTTT.

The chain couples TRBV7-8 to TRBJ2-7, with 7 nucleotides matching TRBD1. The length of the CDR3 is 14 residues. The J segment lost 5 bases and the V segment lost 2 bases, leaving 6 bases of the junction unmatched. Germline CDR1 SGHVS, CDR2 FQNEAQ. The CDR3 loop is CASSLILQGDEQYF. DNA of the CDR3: TGTGCCAGCAGCTTAATTTTGCAGGGGGACGAGCAGTACTTC.

The CDR3 loop reads CASSLFGTGAWRSQETQYF. CDR3 nucleotide sequence: TGTGCCAGCAGCTTATTCGGGACAGGGGCTTGGCGCTCTCAAGAGACCCAGTACTTC. The rearrangement joins TRBV7-2 to TRBJ2-5, with 10 bases identical to TRBD1. The CDR3 length is 19 residues. In germline, CDR1 is SGHTA, CDR2 FQGNSA. V trimming: 2 bases; J trimming: 2 bases; junction bases outside the gene matches: 14.

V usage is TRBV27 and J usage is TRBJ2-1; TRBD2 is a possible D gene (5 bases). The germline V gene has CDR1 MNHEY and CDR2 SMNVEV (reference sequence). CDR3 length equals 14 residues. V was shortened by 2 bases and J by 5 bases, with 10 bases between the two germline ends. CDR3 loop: CASSLRDQNNEQFF. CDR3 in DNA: TGTGCCAGCAGTTTACGGGATCAAAACAATGAGCAGTTCTTC.

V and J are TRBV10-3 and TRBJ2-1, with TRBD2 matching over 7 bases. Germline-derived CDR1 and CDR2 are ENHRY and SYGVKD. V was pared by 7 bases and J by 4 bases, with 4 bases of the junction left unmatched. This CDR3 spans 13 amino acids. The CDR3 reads CAINREEYNEQFF. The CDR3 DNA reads TGTGCCATCAACCGGGAGGAATACAATGAGCAGTTCTTC.

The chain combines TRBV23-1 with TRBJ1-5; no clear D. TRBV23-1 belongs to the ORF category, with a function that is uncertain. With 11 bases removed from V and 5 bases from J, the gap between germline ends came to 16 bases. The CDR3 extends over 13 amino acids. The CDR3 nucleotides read TGCGCCTTACGGTCCCCGGAGGATCAGCCCCAGCATTTT. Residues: CALRSPEDQPQHF.

The CDR3, as DNA: TGCAGCGTGAACAGGGGGCTGGAAGCTTTCTTT. It is translated as CSVNRGLEAFF. The chain employs TRBV29-1 and TRBJ1-1; 9 positions agree with TRBD1. The ends lost 6 bases at V and 8 bases at J; junction bases unmatched: 4. The CDR3 has 11 residues. Germline assignment: CDR1 SQVTM and CDR2 ANQGSEA.

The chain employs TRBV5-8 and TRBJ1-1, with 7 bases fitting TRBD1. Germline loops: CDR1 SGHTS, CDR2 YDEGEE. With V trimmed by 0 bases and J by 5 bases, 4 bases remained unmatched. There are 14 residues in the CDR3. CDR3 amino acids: CASSLEGGNTEAFF. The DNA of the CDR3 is TGTGCCAGCAGCTTGGAAGGGGGCAATACTGAAGCTTTCTTT.

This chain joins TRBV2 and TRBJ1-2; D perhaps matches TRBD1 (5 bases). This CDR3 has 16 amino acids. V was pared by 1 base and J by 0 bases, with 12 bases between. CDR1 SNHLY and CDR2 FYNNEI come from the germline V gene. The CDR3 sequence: CASSEEDSLTNYGYTF. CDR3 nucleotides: TGTGCCAGCAGTGAAGAAGACAGCCTAACTAACTATGGCTACACCTTC. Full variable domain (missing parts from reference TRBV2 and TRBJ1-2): EPEVTQTPSHQVTQMGQEVILRCVPISNHLYFYWYRQILGQKVEFLVSFYNNEISEKSEIFDDQFSVERPDGSNFTLKIRSTKLEDSAMYFCASSEEDSLTNYGYTFGSGTRLTVV.

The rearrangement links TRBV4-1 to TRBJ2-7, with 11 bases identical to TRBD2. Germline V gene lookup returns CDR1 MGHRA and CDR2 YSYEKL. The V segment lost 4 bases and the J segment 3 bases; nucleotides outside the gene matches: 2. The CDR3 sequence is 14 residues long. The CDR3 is CASSPGTSGYEQYF. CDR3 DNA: TGCGCCAGCAGCCCCGGGACTAGCGGCTACGAGCAGTACTTC.

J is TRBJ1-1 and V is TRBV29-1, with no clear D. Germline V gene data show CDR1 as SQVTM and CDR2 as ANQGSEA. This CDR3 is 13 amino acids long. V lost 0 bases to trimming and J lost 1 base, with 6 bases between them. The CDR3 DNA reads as TGCAGCGTTGAAGACGACCAGAACACTGAAGCTTTCTTT. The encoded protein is CSVEDDQNTEAFF.

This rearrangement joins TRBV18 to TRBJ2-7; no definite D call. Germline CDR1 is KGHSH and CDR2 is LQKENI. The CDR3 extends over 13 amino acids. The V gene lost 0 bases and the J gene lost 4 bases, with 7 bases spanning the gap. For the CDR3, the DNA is TGTGCCAGCTCACCACCGGAAGGGTACGAGCAGTACTTC. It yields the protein CASSPPEGYEQYF.

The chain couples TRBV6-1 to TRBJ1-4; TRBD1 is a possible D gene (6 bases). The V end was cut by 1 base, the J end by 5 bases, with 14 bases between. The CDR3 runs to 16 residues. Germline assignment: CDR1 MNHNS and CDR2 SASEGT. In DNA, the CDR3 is TGTGCCAGCAGTGAAGAGAGGACAGCGTGGAATGAAAAACTGTTTTTT. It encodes CASSEERTAWNEKLFF.

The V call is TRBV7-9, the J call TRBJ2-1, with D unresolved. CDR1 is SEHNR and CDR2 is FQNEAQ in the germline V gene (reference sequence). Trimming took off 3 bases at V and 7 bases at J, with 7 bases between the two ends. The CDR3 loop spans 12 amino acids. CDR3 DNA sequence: TGTGCCAGCAGCTTGGGGATGAATGAGCAGTTCTTC. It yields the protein CASSLGMNEQFF.

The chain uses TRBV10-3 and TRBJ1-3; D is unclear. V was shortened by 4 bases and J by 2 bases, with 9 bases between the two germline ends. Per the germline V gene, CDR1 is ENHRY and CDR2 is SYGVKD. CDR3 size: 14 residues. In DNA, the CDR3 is TGTGCCATCAGTGCGGGGATAACTGGAAACACCATATATTTT. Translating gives CAISAGITGNTIYF.

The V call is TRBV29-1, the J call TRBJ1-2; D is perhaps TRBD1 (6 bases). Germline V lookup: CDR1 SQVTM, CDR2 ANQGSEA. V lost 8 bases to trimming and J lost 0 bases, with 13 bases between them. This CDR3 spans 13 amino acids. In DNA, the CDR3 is TGCAGCTTTCGGGACACCGCTAACTATGGCTACACCTTC. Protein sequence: CSFRDTANYGYTF.